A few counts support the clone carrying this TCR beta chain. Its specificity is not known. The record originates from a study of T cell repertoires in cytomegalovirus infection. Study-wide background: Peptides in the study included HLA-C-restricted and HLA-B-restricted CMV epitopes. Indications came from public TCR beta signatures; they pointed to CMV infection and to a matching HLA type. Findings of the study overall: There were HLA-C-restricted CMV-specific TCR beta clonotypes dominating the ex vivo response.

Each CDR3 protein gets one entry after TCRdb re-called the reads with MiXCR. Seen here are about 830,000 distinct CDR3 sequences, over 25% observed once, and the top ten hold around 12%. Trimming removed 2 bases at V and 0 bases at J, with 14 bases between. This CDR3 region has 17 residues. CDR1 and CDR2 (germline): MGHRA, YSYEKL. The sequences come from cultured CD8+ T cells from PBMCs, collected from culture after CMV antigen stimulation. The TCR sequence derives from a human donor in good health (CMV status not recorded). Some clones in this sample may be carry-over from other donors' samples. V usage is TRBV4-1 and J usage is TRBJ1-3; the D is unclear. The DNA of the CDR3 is TGCGCCAGCAGCCAATATCGTAAGGGCAGCTCTGGAAACACCATATATTTT. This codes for CASSQYRKGSSGNTIYF.